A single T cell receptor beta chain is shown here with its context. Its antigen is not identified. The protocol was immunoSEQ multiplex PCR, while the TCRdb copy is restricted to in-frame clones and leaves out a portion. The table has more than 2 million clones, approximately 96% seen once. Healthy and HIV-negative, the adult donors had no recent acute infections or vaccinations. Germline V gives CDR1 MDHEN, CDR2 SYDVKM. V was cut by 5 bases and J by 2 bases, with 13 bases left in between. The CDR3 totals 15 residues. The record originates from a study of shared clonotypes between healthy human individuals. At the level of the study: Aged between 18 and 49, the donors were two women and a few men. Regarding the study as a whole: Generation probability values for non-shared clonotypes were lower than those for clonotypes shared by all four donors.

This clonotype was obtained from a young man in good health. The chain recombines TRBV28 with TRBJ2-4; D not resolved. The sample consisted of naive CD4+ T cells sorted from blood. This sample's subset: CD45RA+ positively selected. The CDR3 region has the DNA TGTGCCAGCAGTAGATCTGGGTCAACCAAAAACATTCAGTACTTC. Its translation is CASSRSGSTKNIQYF.